These 18 T cell receptor beta chains were all obtained from the same sample, sequenced in a study of T cell repertoires in cytomegalovirus infection. Each CDR3 protein is one row after TCRdb ran MiXCR on the reads. This table holds hundreds of thousands of distinct CDR3 sequences, 35% found once. Sequenced sample: PBMCs. The source of these receptors is a human donor in good health (CMV status not recorded). Some clones in this sample may be carry-over from other donors' samples.

This clonotype was observed many times. The chain couples TRBV7-6 to TRBJ2-7; TRBD1 aligns across 8 bases. Germline CDR1 SGHVS, CDR2 FNYEAQ. The CDR3 totals 15 residues. V lost 1 base to trimming and J lost 2 bases; unmatched junction nucleotides: 4. Here the CDR3 reads CASSLGPGQAYEQYF. As DNA, the CDR3 is TGTGCCAGCAGCTTAGGTCCGGGACAGGCCTACGAGCAGTACTTC.

This clonotype was counted once. The chain joins TRBV4-1 to TRBJ2-7; 9 bases map to TRBD2. This CDR3 is 14 amino acids long. Germline loops: CDR1 MGHRA, CDR2 YSYEKL. The trim removed 2 bases at V and 4 bases at J, leaving 3 bases unmatched. The CDR3 here is CASSQLAGLYEQYF. The CDR3 DNA follows: TGCGCCAGCAGCCAACTAGCGGGATTGTACGAGCAGTACTTC.

V and J are TRBV10-3 and TRBJ2-6, with 12 bases aligning to TRBD1. CDR1 ENHRY and CDR2 SYGVKD come from the germline V gene. The CDR3 length is 18 residues. V was pared by 3 bases and J by 3 bases, with 6 bases of the junction left unmatched. CDR3 region: CAISDPGTGGFGANVLTF. The DNA of the CDR3 is TGTGCCATCAGTGATCCTGGGACAGGGGGCTTTGGGGCCAACGTCCTGACTTTC.

The chain is built from TRBV12-3 or TRBV12-4 and TRBJ2-1; possible D gene TRBD2, 5 bases. This CDR3 is built from 15 residues. V dropped 3 bases and J dropped 0 bases, with 9 bases sitting between them. In nucleotides, the CDR3 is TGTGCCAGCAGTTTTAACGGGAACTCCTACAATGAGCAGTTCTTC. Encoded protein: CASSFNGNSYNEQFF.

The chain couples TRBV7-8 to TRBJ2-7; maybe TRBD1 (7 bases). The germline V gene has CDR1 SGHVS and CDR2 FQNEAQ. This CDR3 is built from 16 residues. Trimming cost V 4 bases and J 4 bases, with 20 bases left between them. CDR3 amino acids: CASSSLGQGGMYEQYF. The CDR3, as DNA: TGTGCCAGCAGCTCCCTTGGCCAGGGGGGAATGTACGAGCAGTACTTC. Looking up the rest from reference TRBV7-8 and TRBJ2-7 gives the full variable domain: GAGVSQSPRYKVAKRGQDVALRCDPISGHVSLFWYQQALGQGPEFLTYFQNEAQLDKSGLPSDRFFAERPEGSVSTLKIQRTQQEDSAVYLCASSSLGQGGMYEQYFGPGTRLTVT.

The V call is TRBV6-1, the J call TRBJ2-1; 10 bases match TRBD2. Germline V gene data show CDR1 as MNHNS and CDR2 as SASEGT. With V trimmed by 6 bases and J by 7 bases, 18 bases remained unmatched. The CDR3 sequence is 18 residues long. The CDR3 bases are TGTGCCAGCAGGCAATACAGGACTAGCGGCGCCGAGGCAAATGAGCAGTTCTTC. Translation: CASRQYRTSGAEANEQFF.

CDR3 sequence reads: CASRSEVGGRAKLFF. The DNA of the CDR3 is TGTGCCAGCAGGTCTGAGGTGGGGGGCAGAGCAAAACTGTTTTTT. The rearrangement links TRBV12-3 or TRBV12-4 to TRBJ1-4, with D perhaps matching TRBD1 (6 bases). CDR3 length: 15 amino acids. V was pared by 6 bases and J by 10 bases, with 21 bases between.

This clonotype was picked up a small number of times. The genes are TRBV24-1 and TRBJ2-3; weak D call: TRBD1 (5 bases). The CDR3 length is 15 residues. Per germline, CDR1 KGHDR and CDR2 SFDVKD. Between the trimmed V and J ends, which lost 3 bases and 4 bases, there was a span of 13 bases. Here the CDR3 reads CATSDPQQVPDTQYF. The CDR3 DNA sequence: TGTGCCACCAGTGATCCCCAACAGGTGCCAGATACGCAGTATTTT.

V and J are TRBV7-2 and TRBJ2-1; D may match TRBD1 or TRBD2 (5 bases each). This CDR3 comprises 15 residues. V lost 2 bases and J lost 5, with 13 bases in between. Germline V gives CDR1 SGHTA, CDR2 FQGNSA. The CDR3 loop is CASSLWYGGNNEQFF. Here the CDR3 DNA reads TGTGCCAGCAGCTTATGGTATGGGGGTAACAATGAGCAGTTCTTC.

This clonotype was seen a handful of times. The rearrangement joins TRBV28 to TRBJ1-1; 7 nucleotides match TRBD1. Trimming took 8 bases from V and 1 from J; bases not matched to a gene: 4. Germline CDR1 MDHEN, CDR2 SYDVKM. The CDR3 consists of 13 residues. DNA for the CDR3: TGTGCCAGCTGGGACAGACCGAACACTGAAGCTTTCTTT. Translation gives CASWDRPNTEAFF.

CDR3 DNA sequence: TGTGCCAGCAGCTCCCCAGGGGTCGGCTACACCTTC. Amino acids: CASSSPGVGYTF. The rearrangement uses TRBV7-9 and TRBJ1-2; tentatively, D is TRBD1 (6 bases). V lost 4 bases and J 8 bases, leaving 11 bases between the germline ends. CDR1 is SEHNR, CDR2 FQNEAQ, per germline (reference sequence). This CDR3 region has 12 residues.

The chain joins TRBV19 to TRBJ2-4, with 10 bases lining up with TRBD1. The length of the CDR3 is 16 residues. Germline CDR1 and CDR2: LNHDA and SQIVND (reference sequence). V dropped 4 bases and J dropped 5; count of bases not matched to a gene: 8. The CDR3 DNA reads as TGTGCCAGTAGTAGAAAGGGGGGACAGGGGCAAAACATTCAGTACTTC. This gives the protein CASSRKGGQGQNIQYF.

Only a few counts were recorded for this clonotype. J is TRBJ2-7 and V is TRBV10-3, with 7 bases matching TRBD2. V gave up 6 bases and J gave up 5 bases; unmatched junction bases: 4. Germline V gene data show CDR1 as ENHRY and CDR2 as SYGVKD. This CDR3 comprises 12 residues. The CDR3 DNA reads as TGTGCCATCAGGGGCGGGAGTCACGAGCAGTACTTC. Protein: CAIRGGSHEQYF.

The table lists this clonotype with a few counts. The chain recombines TRBV28 with TRBJ2-7, with TRBD2 matching over 8 bases. This CDR3 has 14 residues. Germline lookup yields CDR1 MDHEN and CDR2 SYDVKM. V lost 5 bases, J lost 3 bases, and 6 bases stayed unmatched. The chain's CDR3 is CASSKAGVFYEQYF. The CDR3 coding sequence is TGTGCCAGCAGTAAAGCGGGAGTTTTCTACGAGCAGTACTTC.

The chain couples TRBV6-6 to TRBJ1-1; TRBD1 is a possible D gene (5 bases). V shed 7 bases and J shed 5 bases, with 17 bases lying between them. Germline V gives CDR1 MNHNY, CDR2 SVGAGI (reference sequence). There are 14 residues in the CDR3. The CDR3 is CASIVQGARTEAFF. CDR3 in DNA: TGTGCCAGCATCGTTCAGGGAGCGAGAACTGAAGCTTTCTTT.

The chain is built from TRBV6-5 and TRBJ1-5; no clear D gene. V gave up 3 bases and J gave up 6 bases, with 9 bases separating them. Germline V CDR1 and CDR2: MNHEY, SVGAGI. The CDR3 covers 13 residues. CDR3 protein: CASSYREGQPQHF. CDR3 sequence (DNA): TGTGCCAGCAGTTATCGCGAGGGTCAGCCCCAGCATTTT.

V is TRBV7-9 and J is TRBJ1-4, with TRBD1 as a possible D gene (5 bases). Trimming removed 4 bases from V and 4 bases from J, with 13 bases in between. The CDR3 length is 15 residues. Germline CDR1 is SEHNR and CDR2 is FQNEAQ (reference sequence). In DNA, the CDR3 is TGTGCCAGCAGCTCGTCCGGGACGGATAATGAAAAACTGTTTTTT. Translation: CASSSSGTDNEKLFF. Using reference TRBV7-9 and TRBJ1-4 for the parts outside the CDR3, the full variable domain is DTGVSQNPRHKITKRGQNVTFRCDPISEHNRLYWYRQTLGQGPEFLTYFQNEAQLEKSRLLSDRFSAERPKGSFSTLEIQRTEQGDSAMYLCASSSSGTDNEKLFFGSGTQLSVL.

This clonotype was counted only a few times. This chain connects TRBV7-9 to TRBJ1-1; TRBD1 matches at 9 bases. The CDR3 is 15 amino acids. The germline V gene has CDR1 SEHNR and CDR2 FQNEAQ (reference sequence). Trimming took 5 bases from V and 5 from J; bases not matched to a gene: 9. The CDR3 DNA reads as TGTGCCAGCAGCCCTATACAGGGGGCAGGAACTGAAGCTTTCTTT. Translating gives CASSPIQGAGTEAFF.